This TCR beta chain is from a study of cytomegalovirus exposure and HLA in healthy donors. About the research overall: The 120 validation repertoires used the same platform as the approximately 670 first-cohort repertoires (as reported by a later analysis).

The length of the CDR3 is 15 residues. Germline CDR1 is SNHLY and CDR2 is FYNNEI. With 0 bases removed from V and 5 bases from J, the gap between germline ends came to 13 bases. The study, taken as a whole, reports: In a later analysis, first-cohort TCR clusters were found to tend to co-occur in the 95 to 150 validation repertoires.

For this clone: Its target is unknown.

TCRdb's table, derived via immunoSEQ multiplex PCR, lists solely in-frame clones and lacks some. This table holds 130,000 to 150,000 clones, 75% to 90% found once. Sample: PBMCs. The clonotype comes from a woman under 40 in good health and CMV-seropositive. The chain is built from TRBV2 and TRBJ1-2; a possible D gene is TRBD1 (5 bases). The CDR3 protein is CASSEAGGGSYGYTF. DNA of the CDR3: TGTGCCAGCAGTGAAGCCGGGGGGGGAAGTTATGGCTACACCTTC.